The T cell receptor (beta chain) under discussion was sequenced for a study of blood T cell repertoires in COVID-19. The wider study: COVID-19 samples, acute and convalescent, were from the United States, Italy and Spain.

CDR1 and CDR2 from the germline V gene are SNHLY and FYNNEI. The CDR3 runs to 14 residues. V gave up 0 bases and J gave up 8 bases; unmatched junction bases: 5. Some clones are missing from TCRdb's copy, which holds only in-frame ones; the method was immunoSEQ multiplex PCR. The sample carries 250,000 to 300,000 clones, 87% recorded once. The chain couples TRBV2 to TRBJ1-2; TRBD1 agrees at 8 bases. The clonotype originates from a woman aged 45-60 years who had recovered from COVID-19. The specimen was peripheral blood. CDR3: CASSEALAGGGYTF. CDR3 DNA: TGTGCCAGCAGTGAAGCGCTGGCAGGGGGCGGCTACACCTTC.